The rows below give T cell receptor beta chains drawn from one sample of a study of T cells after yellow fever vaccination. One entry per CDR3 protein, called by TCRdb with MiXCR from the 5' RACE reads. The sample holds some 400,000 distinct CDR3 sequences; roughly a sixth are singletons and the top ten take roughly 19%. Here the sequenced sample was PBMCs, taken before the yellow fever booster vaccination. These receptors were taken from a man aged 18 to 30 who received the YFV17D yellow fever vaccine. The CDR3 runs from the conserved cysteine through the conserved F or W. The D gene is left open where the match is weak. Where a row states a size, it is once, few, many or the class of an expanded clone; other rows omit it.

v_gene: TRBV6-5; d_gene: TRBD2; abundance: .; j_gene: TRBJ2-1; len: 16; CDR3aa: CASTGSTSGVRNEQFF; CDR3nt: TGTGCCAGCACCGGCTCGACTAGCGGGGTGAGGAATGAGCAGTTCTTC
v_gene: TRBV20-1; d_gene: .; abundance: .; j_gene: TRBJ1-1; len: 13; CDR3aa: CSAQRWKGTEAFF; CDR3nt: TGCAGTGCCCAGAGGTGGAAGGGCACTGAAGCTTTCTTT
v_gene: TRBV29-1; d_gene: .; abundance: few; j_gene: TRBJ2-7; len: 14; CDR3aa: CSAGGAGNRREQYF; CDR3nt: TGCAGCGCTGGGGGGGCAGGGAACCGCCGCGAGCAGTACTTC
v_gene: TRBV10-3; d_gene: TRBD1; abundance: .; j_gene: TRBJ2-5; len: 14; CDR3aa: CAISEPTGGETQYF; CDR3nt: TGTGCCATCAGTGAGCCGACAGGGGGAGAGACCCAGTACTTC
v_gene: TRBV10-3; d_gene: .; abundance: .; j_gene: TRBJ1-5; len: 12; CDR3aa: CAISADGEPQHF; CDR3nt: TGTGCCATCAGTGCAGATGGGGAACCCCAGCATTTT
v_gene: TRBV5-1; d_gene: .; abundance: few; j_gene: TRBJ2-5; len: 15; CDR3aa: CASSLGATDQETQYF; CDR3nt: TGCGCCAGCAGCTTGGGCGCGACGGATCAAGAGACCCAGTACTTC
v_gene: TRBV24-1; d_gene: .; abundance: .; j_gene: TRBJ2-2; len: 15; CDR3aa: CATSDPGQNTGELFF; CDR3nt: TGTGCCACCAGTGATCCGGGACAGAACACCGGGGAGCTGTTTTTT
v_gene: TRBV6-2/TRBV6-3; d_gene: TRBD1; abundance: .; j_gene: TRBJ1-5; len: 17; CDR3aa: CASTDERTGFSNQPQHF; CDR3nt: TGTGCCAGCACCGACGAAAGGACAGGGTTCAGCAATCAGCCCCAGCATTTT
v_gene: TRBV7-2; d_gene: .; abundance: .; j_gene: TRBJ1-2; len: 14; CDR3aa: CASSSRTDPYGYTF; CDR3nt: TGTGCCAGCAGCTCAAGGACAGACCCTTATGGCTACACCTTC
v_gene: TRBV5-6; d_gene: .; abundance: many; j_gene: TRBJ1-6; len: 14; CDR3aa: CASSLDRANSPLHF; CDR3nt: TGTGCCAGCAGCTTGGACAGGGCCAATTCACCCCTCCACTTT
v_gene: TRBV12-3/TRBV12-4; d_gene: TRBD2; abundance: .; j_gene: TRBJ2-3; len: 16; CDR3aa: CASSPRTSGDPDTQYF; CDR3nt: TGTGCCAGCAGCCCTCGGACTAGCGGGGATCCAGATACGCAGTATTTT
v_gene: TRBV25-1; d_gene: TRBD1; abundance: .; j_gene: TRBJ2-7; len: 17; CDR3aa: CASSEYSPGTGGDEQYF; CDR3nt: TGTGCCAGCAGTGAATACTCCCCCGGGACAGGGGGCGACGAGCAGTACTTC
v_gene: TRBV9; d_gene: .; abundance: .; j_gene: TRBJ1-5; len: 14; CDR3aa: CASSVGLMSQPQHF; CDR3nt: TGTGCCAGCAGCGTAGGGTTGATGAGTCAGCCCCAGCATTTT
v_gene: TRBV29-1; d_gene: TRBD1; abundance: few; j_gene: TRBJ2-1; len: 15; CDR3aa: CSVEGQGAFISEQFF; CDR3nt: TGCAGCGTTGAGGGACAGGGGGCTTTTATAAGTGAGCAGTTCTTC
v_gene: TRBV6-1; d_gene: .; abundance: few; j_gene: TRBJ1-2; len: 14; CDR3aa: CASSEQGDIYGYTF; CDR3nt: TGTGCCAGCAGTGAGCAGGGAGATATCTATGGCTACACCTTC
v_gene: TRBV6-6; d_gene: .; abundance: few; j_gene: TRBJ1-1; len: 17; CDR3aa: CASSYPTGPKKFTEAFF; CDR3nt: TGTGCCAGCAGTTACCCAACGGGACCGAAGAAGTTCACTGAAGCTTTCTTT
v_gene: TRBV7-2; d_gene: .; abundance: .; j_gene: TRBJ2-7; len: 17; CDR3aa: CASSLVSRGVTIYEQYF; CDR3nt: TGTGCCAGCAGCCTAGTTAGTCGTGGGGTGACTATTTACGAGCAGTACTTC